The 7 T cell receptor beta chains listed next were all sequenced from one sample in a study of blood T cell repertoires in COVID-19. Produced via immunoSEQ multiplex PCR; TCRdb's table is partial and in-frame only. The profile shows tens of thousands of clones, around 88% of them singletons. The sample was peripheral blood. These receptors were obtained from an elderly woman with active or convalescent COVID-19.

The V gene is TRBV7-2, the J gene TRBJ2-3; TRBD2 matches at 7 bases. CDR1 is SGHTA, CDR2 FQGNSA, per germline. V lost 5 bases and J lost 3; bases outside the gene matches: 11. The CDR3 consists of 16 residues. The CDR3 DNA sequence: TGTGCCAGCAGCCAATTAGCGGGTGCTGCTACAGATACGCAGTATTTT. Residues: CASSQLAGAATDTQYF.

The rearrangement uses TRBV3-1 (or the pseudogene TRBV3-2) and TRBJ1-2, with TRBD1 as a possible D gene (6 bases). There are 15 residues in the CDR3. CDR1 is LGHDT and CDR2 is YNNKEL in the germline V gene (reference sequence). V lost 4 bases to trimming and J lost 6 bases, with 18 bases between them. CDR3 region: CASSPSGGGWDGYTF. The CDR3 DNA follows: TGTGCCAGCAGCCCTTCTGGGGGGGGCTGGGATGGCTACACCTTC.

V gene TRBV6-6 combines with J gene TRBJ2-3, with D uncertain. The CDR3 is 12 residues long. CDR1 MNHNY and CDR2 SVGAGI come from the germline V gene (reference sequence). V shed 2 bases and J shed 5 bases, with 5 bases lying between them. The CDR3 DNA sequence: TGTGCCAGCAGTTACCTTTTAGATACGCAGTATTTT. Its translation is CASSYLLDTQYF.

This clone appeared a single time. The chain carries TRBV7-2 and TRBJ2-7; a weak D match, TRBD2 (7 bases). V lost 1 base and J 7 bases, leaving 20 bases between the germline ends. Looked up from germline, CDR1 is SGHTA and CDR2 is FQGNSA. The CDR3 totals 16 residues. The CDR3: CASSLGSTQGGGEQYF. The CDR3 nucleotides are TGTGCCAGCAGCTTAGGTTCAACACAGGGAGGGGGGGAGCAGTACTTC.

V is TRBV10-2 and J is TRBJ2-5, with TRBD1 matching 10 bases. V lost 6 bases and J lost 4; bases outside the gene matches: 5. The CDR3 loop spans 14 amino acids. Germline assignment: CDR1 WSHSY and CDR2 SAAADI. The CDR3 region has the DNA TGCGCCAGCAGGGGACAGGGGATGGGAGAGACCCAGTACTTC. This codes for CASRGQGMGETQYF.

The chain joins TRBV15 to TRBJ2-7; D may be TRBD2 (5 bases). CDR1 and CDR2 from the germline V gene are LNHNV and YYDKDF (reference sequence). V lost 4 bases to trimming and J lost 7 bases, with 17 bases between them. This CDR3 has 14 residues. The CDR3 DNA is TGTGCCACCAGCAACTACCTGGGCTCGGGGGAGCAGTACTTC. Translation gives CATSNYLGSGEQYF.

In its sample, this clone was seen a few times. The V gene is TRBV5-1, the J gene TRBJ1-1; 9 bases are shared with TRBD1. The germline CDR1 and CDR2 sequences are SGHRS and YFSETQ. The trim removed 0 bases at V and 5 bases at J, leaving 17 bases unmatched. CDR3 length: 19 residues. The CDR3 nucleotides read TGCGCCAGCAGCTTGGCCGGGACCAAATCACAGGGGGCGAGGACTGAAGCTTTCTTT. Its protein product is CASSLAGTKSQGARTEAFF.